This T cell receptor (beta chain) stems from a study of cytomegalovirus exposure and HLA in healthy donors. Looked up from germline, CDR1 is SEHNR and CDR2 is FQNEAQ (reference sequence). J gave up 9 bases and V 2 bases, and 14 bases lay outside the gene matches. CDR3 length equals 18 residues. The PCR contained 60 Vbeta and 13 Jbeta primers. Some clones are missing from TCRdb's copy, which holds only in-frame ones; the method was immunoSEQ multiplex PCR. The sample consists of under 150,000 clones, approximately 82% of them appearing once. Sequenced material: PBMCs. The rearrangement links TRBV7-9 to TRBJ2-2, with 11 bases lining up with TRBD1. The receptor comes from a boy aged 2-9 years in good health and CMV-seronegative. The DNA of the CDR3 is TGTGCCAGCAGCTTAACCGGACAGGGGGCGGCACATGTTAGGGAGCTGTTTTTT. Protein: CASSLTGQGAAHVRELFF.